The sequence of this T cell receptor beta chain was determined in a study of blood T cell repertoires in COVID-19. The protocol was immunoSEQ multiplex PCR, while the TCRdb copy is restricted to in-frame clones and leaves out a portion. This sample has 250,000 or so clones; roughly 85% occur once, and the top ten carry 3%. The trim removed 6 bases at V and 3 bases at J, leaving 11 bases unmatched. Germline CDR1 is MDHEN and CDR2 is SYDVKM. The CDR3 is 16 residues long. This receptor was obtained from a woman aged 25-40 years with active or convalescent COVID-19. V gene TRBV28 combines with J gene TRBJ1-5; 7 bases align to TRBD1. Sequencing used peripheral blood. CDR3 in amino acids: CASSRRQGVFNQPQHF. CDR3 DNA sequence: TGTGCCAGCAGCCGCCGACAGGGAGTTTTCAATCAGCCCCAGCATTTT.